This T cell receptor (beta chain) was profiled in a study of blood T cell repertoires in COVID-19 (dated by TCRdb to 2018 to 2021). With respect to the entire study: Samples from collaborators originated in the United States, Italy and Spain and spanned both the acute and convalescent phases of COVID-19. The prospective study material was composed of cDNA or gDNA derived from T cells, B-cell-depleted T cells, or PBMCs. Deeply sampled blood TCRbeta repertoires from subjects exposed to, actively infected with, or recovered from COVID-19 were included in the dataset. A freely available public database, intended as a resource for researchers studying the immune response to SARS-CoV-2, is where the repertoires were released. Samples came from the ongoing ImmuneRACE study (first 160 participants) plus 1,254 subjects from 6 global collaborators. A de-identified subject ID, COVID-19 status, age in years and sex were almost always included in the sample metadata. Where HLA class I and class II types were available, the types were taken from metadata supplied by the sample provider, not from assay-based typing. Beyond this particular receptor, the publication reports: The quantity of clinical and demographic metadata differed by source and by participant and was supplied without curation.

The collaborating institutions used their own protocols to collect whole blood in K2EDTA tubes. Collaborator samples were shipped for TCRbeta analysis as frozen whole blood, isolated PBMCs, or DNA extracted from either sample type. Note on this clone: Its antigen remains unidentified. It has no much larger one-base neighbor in the sample; base qualities were not kept.

TCRbeta CDR3 regions were amplified from genomic DNA using the immunoSEQ Assay, a bias-controlled multiplex PCR. Turning to the authors' computational methods: Within the assay, amplification of reference gene primers was used to estimate how many nucleated cells each sample contained. To quantify the absolute abundance of each unique TCRbeta CDR3 rearrangement, sequence reads were collapsed and filtered. Productive Simpson clonality was computed per sample as the square root of Simpson's diversity index over productive rearrangements. TCRdb mirrors the immuneACCESS table, restricted to in-frame sequences. Some clones are absent from its copies; in checked studies, under half trace to an unresolved V gene, and the reason for the others is unknown. V, J and clone size are those of that table, while D and trimming were read from the DNA. The sample yields roughly 80,000 clones; roughly four fifths were counted once. The ten largest clones represent roughly 22% of the sample.

From the cysteine up to the phenylalanine, the CDR3 has a length of 13 residues. Only the CDR3 DNA stays, 39 bases, in frame from base 1. V ends up 8 bases short and J 2 bases short, with an unmatched junction base count of 5. Looking up the germline V gene (reference sequence) yields CDR1 LNHNV and CDR2 YYDKDF. The sequence was obtained from a human donor in a cohort sampled during active COVID-19. The chain links TRBV15 with TRBJ2-7; TRBD1 agrees with 8 junctional bases. Sample: peripheral blood. The CDR3 corresponds to CATAKQGAYEQYF. The nucleotide sequence is TGTGCCACCGCGAAACAGGGGGCCTACGAGCAGTACTTC.